A selection of T cell receptor beta chains follows, all from one sample in a study of T cell repertoires in cytomegalovirus infection. No antigen has been identified for these receptors. TCRdb re-analysed the reads in MiXCR, keeping a single row per CDR3 protein. This table holds around 230,000 distinct CDR3 sequences, about 40% found once. The input for sequencing was CD8+ T cells from cultured PBMCs, taken from culture after CMV antigen stimulation. The receptors were gathered from a human donor in good health (CMV status not recorded). Some clones in this sample may be carry-over from other donors' samples. CDR3s include the opening cysteine and the closing phenylalanine or tryptophan. The order of the fields is CDR3 protein, V gene, J gene, clone size. Clone size is stated in some rows and not others, as once, few, many or a class when expanded.

cdr3_aa: CASSPSIADTQYF; v_call: TRBV7-3; j_call: TRBJ2-3; clone_size: NA
cdr3_aa: CATSDSGGINTEAFF; v_call: TRBV24-1; j_call: TRBJ1-1; clone_size: NA
cdr3_aa: CASSQESTQPQHF; v_call: TRBV4-2; j_call: TRBJ1-5; clone_size: NA
cdr3_aa: CASSWTVAKGQRNYEQYF; v_call: TRBV6-6; j_call: TRBJ2-7; clone_size: few
cdr3_aa: CASSHGVYGYTF; v_call: TRBV11-2; j_call: TRBJ1-2; clone_size: NA
cdr3_aa: CASSPRNGQGGTEAFF; v_call: TRBV7-9; j_call: TRBJ1-1; clone_size: many
cdr3_aa: CASSLDQGPTEAFF; v_call: TRBV7-9; j_call: TRBJ1-1; clone_size: NA
cdr3_aa: CASTLGSEAFF; v_call: TRBV5-5; j_call: TRBJ1-1; clone_size: many
cdr3_aa: CASRDRPGSGNTIYF; v_call: TRBV27; j_call: TRBJ1-3; clone_size: NA
cdr3_aa: CASSRGTPHYGYTF; v_call: TRBV7-9; j_call: TRBJ1-2; clone_size: few